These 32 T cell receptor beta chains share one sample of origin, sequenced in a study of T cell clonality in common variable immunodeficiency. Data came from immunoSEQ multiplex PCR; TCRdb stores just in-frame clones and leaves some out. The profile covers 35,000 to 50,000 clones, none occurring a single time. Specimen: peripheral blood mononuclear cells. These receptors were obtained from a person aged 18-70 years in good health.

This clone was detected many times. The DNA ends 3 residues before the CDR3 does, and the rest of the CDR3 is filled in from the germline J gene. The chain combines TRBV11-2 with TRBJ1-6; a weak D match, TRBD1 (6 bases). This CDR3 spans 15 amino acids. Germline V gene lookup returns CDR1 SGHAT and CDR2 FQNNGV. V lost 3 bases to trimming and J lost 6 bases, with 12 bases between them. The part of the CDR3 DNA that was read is TGTGCCAGCAGCTTCATCAGGGGCGGTAATTCACCC. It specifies CASSFIRGGNSP. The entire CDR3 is CASSFIRGGNSPLHF.

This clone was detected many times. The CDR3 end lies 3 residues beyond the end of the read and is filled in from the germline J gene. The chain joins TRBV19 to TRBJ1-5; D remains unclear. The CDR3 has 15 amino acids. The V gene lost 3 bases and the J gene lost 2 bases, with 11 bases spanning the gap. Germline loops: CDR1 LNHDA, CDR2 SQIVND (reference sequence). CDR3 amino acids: CASSMSGSRNQPQHF. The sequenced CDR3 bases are TGTGCCAGTAGTATGTCGGGGAGTCGCAATCAGCCC.

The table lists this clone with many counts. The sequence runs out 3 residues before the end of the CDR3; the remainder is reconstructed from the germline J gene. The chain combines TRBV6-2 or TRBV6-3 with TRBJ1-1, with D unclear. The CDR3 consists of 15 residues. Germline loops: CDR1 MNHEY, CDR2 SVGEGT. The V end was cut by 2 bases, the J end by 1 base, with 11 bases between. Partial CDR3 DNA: TGTGCCAGCAGTTACAGAGATTCGGGGAACACTGAA. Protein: CASSYRDSGNTE. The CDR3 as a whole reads CASSYRDSGNTEAFF.

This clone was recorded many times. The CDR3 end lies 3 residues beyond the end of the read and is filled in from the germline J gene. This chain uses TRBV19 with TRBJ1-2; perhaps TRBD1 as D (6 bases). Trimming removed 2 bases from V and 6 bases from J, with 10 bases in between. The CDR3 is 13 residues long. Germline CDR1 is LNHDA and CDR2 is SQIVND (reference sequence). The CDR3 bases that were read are TGTGCCAGTAGTATACGGACAGCGCATGGC. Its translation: CASSIRTAHG. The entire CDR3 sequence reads CASSIRTAHGYTF.

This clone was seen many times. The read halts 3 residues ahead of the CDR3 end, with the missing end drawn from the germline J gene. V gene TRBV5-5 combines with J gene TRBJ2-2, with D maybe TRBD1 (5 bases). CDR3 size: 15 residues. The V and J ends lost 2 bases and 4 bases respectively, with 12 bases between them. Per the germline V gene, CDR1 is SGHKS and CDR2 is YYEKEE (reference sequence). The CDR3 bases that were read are TGTGCCAGCAGCTTCGGGCCTAGGGGCACCGGGGAG. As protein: CASSFGPRGTGE. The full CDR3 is CASSFGPRGTGELFF.

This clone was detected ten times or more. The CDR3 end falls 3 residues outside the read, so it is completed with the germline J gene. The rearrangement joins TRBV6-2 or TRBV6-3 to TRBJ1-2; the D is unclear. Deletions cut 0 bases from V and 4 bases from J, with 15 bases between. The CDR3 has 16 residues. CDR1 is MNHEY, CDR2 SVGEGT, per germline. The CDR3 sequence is CASSYSGQDSSYGYTF. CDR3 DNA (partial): TGTGCCAGCAGTTACTCTGGGCAGGACTCTTCCTATGGC.

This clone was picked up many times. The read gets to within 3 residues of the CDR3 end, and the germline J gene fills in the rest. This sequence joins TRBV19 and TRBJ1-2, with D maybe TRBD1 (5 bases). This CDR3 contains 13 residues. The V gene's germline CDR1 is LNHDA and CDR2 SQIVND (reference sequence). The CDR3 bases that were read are TGTGCCAGTCAACCCGCGGACACGGGCGGC. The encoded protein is CASQPADTGG. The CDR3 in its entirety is CASQPADTGGYTF.

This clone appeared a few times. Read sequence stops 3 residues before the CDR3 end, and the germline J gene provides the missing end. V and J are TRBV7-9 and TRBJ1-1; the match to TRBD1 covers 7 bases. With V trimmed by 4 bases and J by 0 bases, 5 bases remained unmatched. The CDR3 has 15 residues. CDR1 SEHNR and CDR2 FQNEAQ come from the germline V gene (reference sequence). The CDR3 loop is CASSSNTGVNTEAFF. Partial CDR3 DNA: TGTGCCAGCAGCTCTAATACAGGGGTGAACACTGAA.

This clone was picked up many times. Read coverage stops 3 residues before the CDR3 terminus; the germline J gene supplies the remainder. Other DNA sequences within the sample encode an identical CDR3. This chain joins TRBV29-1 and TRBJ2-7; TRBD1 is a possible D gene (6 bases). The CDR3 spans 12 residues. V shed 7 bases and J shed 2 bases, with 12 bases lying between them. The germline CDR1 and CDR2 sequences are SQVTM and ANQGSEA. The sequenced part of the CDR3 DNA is TGCAGCGGCATACAGGGTACCTACGAG. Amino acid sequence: CSGIQGTYE. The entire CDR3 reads CSGIQGTYEQYF.

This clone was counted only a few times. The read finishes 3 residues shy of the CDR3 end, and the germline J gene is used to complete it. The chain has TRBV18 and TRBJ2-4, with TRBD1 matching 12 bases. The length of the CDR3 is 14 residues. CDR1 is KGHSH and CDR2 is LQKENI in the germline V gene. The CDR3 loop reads CASSSGTGGYGQYF. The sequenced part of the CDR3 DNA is TGTGCCAGCTCGTCCGGGACAGGGGGCTATGGT.

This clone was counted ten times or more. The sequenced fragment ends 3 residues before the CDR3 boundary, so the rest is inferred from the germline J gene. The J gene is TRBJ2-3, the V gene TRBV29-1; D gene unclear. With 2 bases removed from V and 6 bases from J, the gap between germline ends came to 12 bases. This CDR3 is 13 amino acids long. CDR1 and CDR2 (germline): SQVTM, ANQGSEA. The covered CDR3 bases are TGCAGCGTTGAACTCTCCTCCGGGGATACG. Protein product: CSVELSSGDT. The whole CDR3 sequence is CSVELSSGDTQYF.

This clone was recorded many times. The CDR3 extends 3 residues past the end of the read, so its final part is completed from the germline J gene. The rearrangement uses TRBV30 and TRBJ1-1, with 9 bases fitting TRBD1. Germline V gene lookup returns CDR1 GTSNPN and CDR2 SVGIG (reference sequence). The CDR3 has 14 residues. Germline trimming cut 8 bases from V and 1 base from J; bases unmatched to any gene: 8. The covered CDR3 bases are TGTGCCCTACAAGACAGGGGGGCGAACACTGAA. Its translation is CALQDRGANTE. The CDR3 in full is CALQDRGANTEAFF.

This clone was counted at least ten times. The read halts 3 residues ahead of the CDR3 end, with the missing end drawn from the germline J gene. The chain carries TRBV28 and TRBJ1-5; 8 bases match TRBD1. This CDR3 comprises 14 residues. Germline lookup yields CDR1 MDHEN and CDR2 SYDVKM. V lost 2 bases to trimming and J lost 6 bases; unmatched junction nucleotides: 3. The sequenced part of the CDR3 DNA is TGTGCCAGCAGTTTAGGACAGGGAGGTCAGCCC. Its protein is CASSLGQGGQP. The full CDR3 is CASSLGQGGQPQHF.

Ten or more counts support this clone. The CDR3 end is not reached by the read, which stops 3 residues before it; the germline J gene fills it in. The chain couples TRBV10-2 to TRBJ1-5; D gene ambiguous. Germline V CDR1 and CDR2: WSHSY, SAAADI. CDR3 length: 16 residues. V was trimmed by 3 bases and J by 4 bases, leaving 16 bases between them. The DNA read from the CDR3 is TGCGCCAGCAGTGATATGGCAGGTCAAGCAAATCAGCCC. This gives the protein CASSDMAGQANQP. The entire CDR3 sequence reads CASSDMAGQANQPQHF.

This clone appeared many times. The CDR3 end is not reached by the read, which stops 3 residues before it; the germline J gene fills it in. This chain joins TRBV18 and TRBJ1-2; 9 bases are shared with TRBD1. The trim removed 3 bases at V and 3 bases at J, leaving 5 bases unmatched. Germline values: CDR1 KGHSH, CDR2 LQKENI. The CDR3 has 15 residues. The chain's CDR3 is CASSPGQGMDYGYTF. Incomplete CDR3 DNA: TGTGCCAGCTCACCCGGACAGGGGATGGACTATGGC.

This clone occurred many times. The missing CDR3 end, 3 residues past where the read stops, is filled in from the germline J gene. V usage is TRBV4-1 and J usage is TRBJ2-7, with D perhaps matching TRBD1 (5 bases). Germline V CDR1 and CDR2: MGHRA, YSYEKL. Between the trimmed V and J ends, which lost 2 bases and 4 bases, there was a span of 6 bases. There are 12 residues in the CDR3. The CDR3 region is CASSQQGYEQYF. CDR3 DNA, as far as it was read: TGCGCCAGCAGCCAACAGGGTTACGAG.

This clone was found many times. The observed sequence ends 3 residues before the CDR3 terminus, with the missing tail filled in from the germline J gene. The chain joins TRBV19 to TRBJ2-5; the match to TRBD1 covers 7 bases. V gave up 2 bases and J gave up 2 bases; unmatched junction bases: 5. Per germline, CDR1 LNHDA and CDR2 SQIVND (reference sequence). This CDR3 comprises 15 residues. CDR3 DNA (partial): TGTGCCAGTAGTATAAGAAGGACAGGACAAGAGACC. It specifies CASSIRRTGQET. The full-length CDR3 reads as CASSIRRTGQETQYF.

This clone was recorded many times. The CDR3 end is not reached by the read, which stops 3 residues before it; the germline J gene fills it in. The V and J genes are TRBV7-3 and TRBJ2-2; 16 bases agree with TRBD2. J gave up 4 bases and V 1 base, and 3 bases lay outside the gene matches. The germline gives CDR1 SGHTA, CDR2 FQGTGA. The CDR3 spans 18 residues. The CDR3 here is CASSLMGLAGGPTGELFF. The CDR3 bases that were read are TGTGCCAGCAGCTTAATGGGACTAGCGGGGGGGCCCACCGGGGAG.

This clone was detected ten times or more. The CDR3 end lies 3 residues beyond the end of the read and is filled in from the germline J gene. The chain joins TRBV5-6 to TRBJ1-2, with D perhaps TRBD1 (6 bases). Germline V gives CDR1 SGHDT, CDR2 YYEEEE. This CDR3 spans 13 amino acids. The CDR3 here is CASSLATGSSYTF. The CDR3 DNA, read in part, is TGTGCCAGCAGCTTGGCCACAGGGAGTAGC.

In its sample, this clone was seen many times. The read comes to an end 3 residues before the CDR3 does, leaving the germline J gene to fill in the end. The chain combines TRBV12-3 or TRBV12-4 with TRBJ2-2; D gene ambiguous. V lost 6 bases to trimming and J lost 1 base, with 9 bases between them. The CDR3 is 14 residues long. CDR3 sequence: CASSPTKNTGELFF. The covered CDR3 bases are TGTGCCAGCAGCCCCACTAAGAACACCGGGGAG.

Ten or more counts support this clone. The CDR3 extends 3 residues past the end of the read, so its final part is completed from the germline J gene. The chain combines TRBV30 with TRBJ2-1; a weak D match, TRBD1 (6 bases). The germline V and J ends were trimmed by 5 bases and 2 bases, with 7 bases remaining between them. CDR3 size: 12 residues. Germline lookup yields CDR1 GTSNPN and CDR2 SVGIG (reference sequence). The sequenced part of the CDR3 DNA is TGTGCCTGGGGGGACACCTACAATGAG. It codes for CAWGDTYNE. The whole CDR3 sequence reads CAWGDTYNEQFF.

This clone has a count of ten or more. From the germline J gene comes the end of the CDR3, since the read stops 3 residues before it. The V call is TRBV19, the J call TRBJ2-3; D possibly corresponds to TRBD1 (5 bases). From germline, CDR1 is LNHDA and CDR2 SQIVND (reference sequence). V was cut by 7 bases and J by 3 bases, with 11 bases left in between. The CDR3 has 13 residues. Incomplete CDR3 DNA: TGTGCCAGTAATCCAGGGAAGACAGATACG. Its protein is CASNPGKTDT. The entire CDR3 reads CASNPGKTDTQYF.

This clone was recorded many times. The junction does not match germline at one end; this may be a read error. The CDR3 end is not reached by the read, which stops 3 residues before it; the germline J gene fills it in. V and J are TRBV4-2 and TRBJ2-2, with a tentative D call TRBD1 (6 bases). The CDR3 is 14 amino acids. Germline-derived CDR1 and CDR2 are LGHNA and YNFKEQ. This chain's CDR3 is CASSPTGSGGELFF. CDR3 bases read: TGCGCCAGCAGCCCTACAGGGTCCGGCGGGGAG.

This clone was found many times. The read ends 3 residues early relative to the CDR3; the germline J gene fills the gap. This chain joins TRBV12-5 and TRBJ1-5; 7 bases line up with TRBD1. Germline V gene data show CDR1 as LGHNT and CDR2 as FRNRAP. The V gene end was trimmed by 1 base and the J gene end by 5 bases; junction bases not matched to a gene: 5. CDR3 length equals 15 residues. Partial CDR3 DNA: TGTGCTAGTGGTTTGGATCTGACAGGGCATCAGCCC. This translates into CASGLDLTGHQP. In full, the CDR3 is CASGLDLTGHQPQHF.

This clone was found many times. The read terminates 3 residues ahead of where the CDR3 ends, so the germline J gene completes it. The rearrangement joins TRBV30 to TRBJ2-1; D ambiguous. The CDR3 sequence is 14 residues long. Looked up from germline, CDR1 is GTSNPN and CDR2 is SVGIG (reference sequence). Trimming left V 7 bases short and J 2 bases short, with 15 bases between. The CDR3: CAYQANGAYNEQFF. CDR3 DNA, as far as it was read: TGTGCCTACCAGGCTAACGGAGCCTACAATGAG. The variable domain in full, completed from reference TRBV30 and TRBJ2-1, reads SQTIHQWPATLVQPVGSPLSLECTVEGTSNPNLYWYRQAAGRGLQLLFYSVGIGQISSEVPQNLSASRPQDRQFILSSKKLLLSDSGFYLCAYQANGAYNEQFFGPGTRLTVL.

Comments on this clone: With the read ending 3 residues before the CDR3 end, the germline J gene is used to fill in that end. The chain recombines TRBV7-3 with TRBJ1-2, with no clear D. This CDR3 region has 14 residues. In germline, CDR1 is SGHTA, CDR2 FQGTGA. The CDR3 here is CASSPRLAGYDYTF. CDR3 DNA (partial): TGTGCCAGCAGCCCTCGACTAGCGGGGTACGAC.

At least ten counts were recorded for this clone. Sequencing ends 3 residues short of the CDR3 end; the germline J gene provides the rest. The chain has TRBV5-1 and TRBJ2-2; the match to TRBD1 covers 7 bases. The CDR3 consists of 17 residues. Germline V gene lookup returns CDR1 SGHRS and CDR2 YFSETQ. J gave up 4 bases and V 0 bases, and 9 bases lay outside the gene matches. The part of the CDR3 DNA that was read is TGCGCCAGCAGCTTGGTGGCAGGGGGATCGGGCACCGGGGAG. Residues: CASSLVAGGSGTGE. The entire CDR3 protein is CASSLVAGGSGTGELFF.

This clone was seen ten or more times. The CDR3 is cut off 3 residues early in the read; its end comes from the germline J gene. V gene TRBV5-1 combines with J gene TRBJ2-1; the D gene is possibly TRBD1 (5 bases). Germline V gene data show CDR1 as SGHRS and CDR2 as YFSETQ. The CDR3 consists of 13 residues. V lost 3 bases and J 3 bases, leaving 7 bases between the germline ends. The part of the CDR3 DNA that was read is TGCGCCAGCAGCTCGGACAACTACAATGAG. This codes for CASSSDNYNE. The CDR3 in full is CASSSDNYNEQFF. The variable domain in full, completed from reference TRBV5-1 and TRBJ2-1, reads KAGVTQTPRYLIKTRGQQVTLSCSPISGHRSVSWYQQTPGQGLQFLFEYFSETQRNKGNFPGRFSGRQFSNSRSEMNVSTLELGDSALYLCASSSDNYNEQFFGPGTRLTVL.

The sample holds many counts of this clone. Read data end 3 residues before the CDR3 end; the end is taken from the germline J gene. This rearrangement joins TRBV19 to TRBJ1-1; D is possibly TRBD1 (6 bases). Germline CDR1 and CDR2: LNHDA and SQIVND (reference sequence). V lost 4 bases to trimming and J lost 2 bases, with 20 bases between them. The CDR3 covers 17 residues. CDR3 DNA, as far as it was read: TGTGCCAGTAGTACCCTCTCTCAACAGGGACCTAACACTGAA. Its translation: CASSTLSQQGPNTE. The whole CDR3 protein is CASSTLSQQGPNTEAFF.

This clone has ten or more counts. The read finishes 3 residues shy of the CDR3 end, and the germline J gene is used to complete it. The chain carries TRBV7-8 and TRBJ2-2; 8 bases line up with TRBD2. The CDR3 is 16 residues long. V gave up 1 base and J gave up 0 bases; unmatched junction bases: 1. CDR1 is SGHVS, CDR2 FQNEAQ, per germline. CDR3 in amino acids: CASSLDGGANTGELFF. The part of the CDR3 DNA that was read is TGTGCCAGCAGCTTAGACGGGGGGGCGAACACCGGGGAG.

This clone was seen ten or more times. The CDR3 protein is CASSAATDSYEQYF. The CDR3 DNA, read in part, is TGTGCCAGTAGTGCGGCGACAGACTCCTACGAG. The chain employs TRBV19 and TRBJ2-7; TRBD1 might be the D (5 bases). The observed sequence ends 3 residues before the CDR3 terminus, with the missing tail filled in from the germline J gene. V gave up 5 bases and J gave up 0 bases, with 11 bases separating them. Germline V gene sequence: CDR1 LNHDA, CDR2 SQIVND (reference sequence). The CDR3 is 14 amino acids.

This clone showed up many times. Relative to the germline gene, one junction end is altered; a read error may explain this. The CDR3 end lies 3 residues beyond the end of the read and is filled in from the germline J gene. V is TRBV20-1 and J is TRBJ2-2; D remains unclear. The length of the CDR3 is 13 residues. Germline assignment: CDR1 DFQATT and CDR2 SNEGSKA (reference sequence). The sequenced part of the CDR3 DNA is TGCAGTGCTCGAGAGGTCGGTACCGGGGAG. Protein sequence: CSAREVGTGE. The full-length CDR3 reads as CSAREVGTGELFF.